A selection of T cell receptor beta chains follows, all from one sample in a study of cytomegalovirus exposure and HLA in healthy donors. TCRdb keeps only in-frame clones here, not all; method: immunoSEQ multiplex PCR. The sample lists a few hundred thousand clones, about nine tenths occurring once. Sample: PBMCs. Receptor source: a girl aged 2 to 10 in good health and CMV-seronegative. Both conserved end residues are part of each CDR3. D genes are given only for firm matches. Some rows mark clone size as missing; the rest say once, few, many or name a class of expanded clone.

>TRBV27|NA|TRBJ2-1|NA
TGTGCCAGCAGTTTCACTAGAGGCCCTAATGAGCAGTTCTTC
CASSFTRGPNEQFF
>TRBV29-1|TRBD1|TRBJ2-7|few
TGCAGCGTTACAGAAACTCGGCAGGGGGCATACGAGCAGTACTTC
CSVTETRQGAYEQYF
>TRBV19|TRBD2|TRBJ2-3|NA
TGTGCCAGTAGTATTAGCGGACCGACTAGCGGGGGGACAGATACGCAGTATTTT
CASSISGPTSGGTDTQYF
>TRBV7-9|NA|TRBJ2-7|NA
TGTGCCAGCAGCCTCCTCGGGGGTGACTCCTACGAGCAGTACTTC
CASSLLGGDSYEQYF
>TRBV7-9|NA|TRBJ1-5|NA
TGTGCCAGCAGCTTATCAACAGGGCCCTTCAATCAGCCCCAGCATTTT
CASSLSTGPFNQPQHF
>TRBV5-8|NA|TRBJ2-7|NA
TGTGCCAGCAGCTACCATCACAGGCCCCTGGGGTTCTACGAGCAGTACTTC
CASSYHHRPLGFYEQYF
>TRBV11-2|NA|TRBJ1-4|NA
TGTGCCAGCAGCCATTACCGACAGGTTGCAACTAATGAAAAACTGTTTTTT
CASSHYRQVATNEKLFF
>TRBV19|TRBD1|TRBJ1-3|NA
TGTGCCAGTACCCCGGACAGGGTATCTGGAAACACCATATATTTT
CASTPDRVSGNTIYF
>TRBV6-1|TRBD1|TRBJ1-5|once
TGTGCCAGCAACTTAAGTCAGGGGGCGGCTCAGCCCCAGCATTTT
CASNLSQGAAQPQHF
>TRBV28|NA|TRBJ1-2|NA
TGTGCCAGCAGTTTCTTCCAGGGAAGGTATGGCTACACCTTC
CASSFFQGRYGYTF
>TRBV28|NA|TRBJ2-4|NA
TGTGCCAGCAGTCGGGGTGGGGAAGCCAAAAACATTCAGTACTTC
CASSRGGEAKNIQYF
>TRBV19|TRBD1|TRBJ1-2|once
TGTGCCAGTAGTATTCGGGTAGGACAGGGAAACTATGGCTACACCTTC
CASSIRVGQGNYGYTF
>TRBV9|TRBD2|TRBJ2-3|NA
TGTGCCAGCAGCCGAGTGACTAGCGGACCCACAGATACGCAGTATTTT
CASSRVTSGPTDTQYF
>TRBV28|NA|TRBJ1-5|NA
TGTGCCAGCCGATCGGGATTTGGCAATCAGCCCCAGCATTTT
CASRSGFGNQPQHF
>TRBV7-9|TRBD1|TRBJ2-3|NA
TGTGCCAGCAGCTTACCAGGGGGCCCAGATACGCAGTATTTT
CASSLPGGPDTQYF
>TRBV27|NA|TRBJ1-1|NA
TGTGCCAGCAGTTTATCGGCAGGGATGAACACTGAAGCTTTCTTT
CASSLSAGMNTEAFF
>TRBV6-1|NA|TRBJ1-1|NA
TGTGCCAGCAGTGAACTGCGGGCTGAAGCTTTCTTT
CASSELRAEAFF
>TRBV28|NA|TRBJ1-2|once
TGTGCCAGCAGTTTAGAACGACGGAGGGGTGGCTACACCTTC
CASSLERRRGGYTF
>TRBV4-2|NA|TRBJ1-6|once
TGTGCCAGCAGCCAGGAGACAGCATCACCCCTCCACTTT
CASSQETASPLHF
>TRBV14|TRBD1|TRBJ2-7|NA
TGTGCCAGCAGCCTCCGGGACAGGATATTTCCCTACGAGCAGTACTTC
CASSLRDRIFPYEQYF
>TRBV7-9|TRBD2|TRBJ2-2|NA
TGTGCCAGCAGCTTAGAAGCGGGGGGGAACACCGGGGAGCTGTTTTTT
CASSLEAGGNTGELFF
>TRBV2|NA|TRBJ2-1|NA
TGTGCCAGCATGGCGAGAGGGTACAATGAGCAGTTCTTC
CASMARGYNEQFF